Following are 2 T cell receptor beta chains from one sample sequenced in a study of cytomegalovirus exposure and HLA in healthy donors. With 60 Vbeta and 13 Jbeta primers, the PCR was carried out. Generated by immunoSEQ multiplex PCR, the TCRdb table keeps only in-frame clones and is missing some. The table shows about 140,000 clones, with roughly 76% occurring only once. The sequenced sample was PBMCs. The receptors shown here come from a man aged 18 to 29 in good health and CMV-seronegative.

This chain joins TRBV10-2 and TRBJ1-4, with D unresolved. Looked up from germline, CDR1 is WSHSY and CDR2 is SAAADI. The CDR3 sequence is 15 residues long. Trimming took off 5 bases at V and 4 bases at J, with 14 bases between the two ends. The CDR3 DNA reads as TGCGCCAGCAGTAGTATTGAACACCTTAATGAAAAACTGTTTTTT. Translated: CASSSIEHLNEKLFF.

The genes are TRBV6-5 and TRBJ2-4; 9 nucleotides align to TRBD1. Trimming removed 6 bases from V and 7 bases from J; junction bases left unmatched: 10. The CDR3 is made up of 15 amino acids. Germline V gene lookup returns CDR1 MNHEY and CDR2 SVGAGI. CDR3 in amino acids: CASRHRDRELNIQYF. The CDR3 DNA reads TGTGCCAGCAGACACCGGGACAGGGAATTGAACATTCAGTACTTC.